This TCR beta chain was obtained from a study of blood T cell repertoires in COVID-19. Study in general: Collection of acute and convalescent COVID-19 samples took place in the United States, Italy and Spain.

The germline V and J ends were trimmed by 7 bases and 7 bases, with 14 bases remaining between them. Germline assignment: CDR1 SEHNR and CDR2 FQNEAQ (reference sequence). The CDR3 sequence is 13 residues long. The repertoire was sequenced with immunoSEQ multiplex PCR; TCRdb's copy has only in-frame clones and lacks some. The sample lists some 240,000 clones, approximately 83% occurring once. Cohorts were determined from participant-reported clinical history. The table lists this clone with a count of one. Sequenced: PBMCs or T cells enriched from blood (not recorded which). The receptor comes from a man in his forties or fifties who had recovered from COVID-19. The chain links TRBV7-9 to TRBJ1-5, with no clear D. The CDR3 bases are TGTGCCAGCACCTCCGGAGAGAAACAGCCCCAGCATTTT. Its protein is CASTSGEKQPQHF.